The text below deals with one T cell receptor beta chain. This sample is part of a study of PD-L1 blockade in urothelial cancer. What went into each PCR as a spike was synthetic TCR analog templates. Clones were sequenced by immunoSEQ multiplex PCR, and TCRdb holds only the in-frame ones, with some missing. The data contain tens of thousands of clones, 87% of them singletons. Time point specified: pretreatment peripheral blood. Per patient, between 1 and 8 samples were collected at pretreatment and on-treatment time points. CDR1 and CDR2 (germline): MDHEN, SYDVKM. The CDR3 spans 12 residues. V lost 7 bases to trimming and J lost 4 bases, with 10 bases between them.

The V call is TRBV28, the J call TRBJ1-2; D uncertain. The receptor was derived from an older woman with urothelial cancer. This specimen consisted of PBMCs, obtained around atezolizumab (anti-PD-L1) treatment. The CDR3 sequence is CASKREFYGYTF. The CDR3 DNA reads TGTGCCAGCAAAAGGGAGTTCTATGGCTACACCTTC.